These 29 T cell receptor beta chains were sequenced from one sample in a study of T cell responses to AZD1222 COVID-19 vaccine. This table comes from immunoSEQ multiplex PCR, and its TCRdb copy is limited to in-frame clones, with some not included. The sample contains approximately 76,000 clones, around four fifths of which appear only once. The specimen was peripheral blood, collected on day 0 of AZD1222 vaccination. The receptors originated from an adult in good health.

This chain uses TRBV5-8 with TRBJ1-3; TRBD1 matches at 8 bases. Germline CDR1 SGHTS, CDR2 YDEGEE. V shed 4 bases, J shed 4 bases, and the junction held 22 bases outside the gene matches. This CDR3 is built from 20 residues. The CDR3 sequence: CASSPGGDLQGASVGNTIYF. CDR3 DNA: TGTGCCAGCAGCCCCGGCGGAGATCTTCAGGGGGCTTCGGTCGGAAACACCATATATTTT.

This chain connects TRBV7-8 to TRBJ1-2, with D unclear. Trimming pared 1 base from V and 6 bases from J, leaving 9 bases between. The CDR3 sequence is 13 residues long. The germline gives CDR1 SGHVS, CDR2 FQNEAQ. CDR3 protein: CASSLVPGDGYTF. In nucleotides, the CDR3 is TGTGCCAGCAGCTTAGTCCCCGGGGATGGCTACACCTTC.

The chain couples TRBV7-8 to TRBJ2-1, with 10 bases lining up with TRBD2. Germline values: CDR1 SGHVS, CDR2 FQNEAQ. The CDR3 has 15 amino acids. V was clipped by 3 bases and J by 4 bases; unmatched bases: 3. This chain's CDR3 is CASSLSGGGYNEQFF. The CDR3 DNA follows: TGTGCCAGCAGCTTGAGCGGGGGGGGATACAATGAGCAGTTCTTC.

V and J are TRBV5-4 and TRBJ1-1; no reliable D call. Trimming took off 1 base at V and 4 bases at J, with 8 bases between the two ends. The CDR3 length is 13 residues. From germline, CDR1 is SGHNT and CDR2 YYREEE (reference sequence). In nucleotides, the CDR3 is TGTGCCAGCAGCTTGTGGGGTACCACTGAAGCTTTCTTT. Translation: CASSLWGTTEAFF.

The chain combines TRBV30 with TRBJ1-1; 7 positions agree with TRBD1. Germline values: CDR1 GTSNPN, CDR2 SVGIG (reference sequence). Trimming cost V 6 bases and J 1 base; bases outside gene matches: 2. The CDR3 spans 12 residues. CDR3 sequence: CACRQGNTEAFF. CDR3 in DNA: TGTGCCTGCCGACAGGGGAACACTGAAGCTTTCTTT.

The chain has TRBV6-2 or TRBV6-3 and TRBJ2-2; a possible D gene is TRBD1 (5 bases). The ends were cut back, 2 bases at V and 4 bases at J, with 8 bases in the middle. The CDR3 is 14 amino acids. Germline values: CDR1 MNHEY, CDR2 SVGEGT. The CDR3 DNA is TGTGCCAGCAGTTACGCGACAGCCACCGGGGAGCTGTTTTTT. This sequence encodes CASSYATATGELFF.

This clone was observed a handful of times. V usage is TRBV5-1 and J usage is TRBJ1-2, with 10 nucleotides matching TRBD1. Trimming at V came to 4 bases and at J to 5 bases, leaving 11 bases not matched to a gene. The germline V gene encodes CDR1 SGHRS and CDR2 YFSETQ. The CDR3 has 16 amino acids. The CDR3 loop reads CASSITGTGDKYGYTF. CDR3 sequence (DNA): TGCGCCAGCAGCATAACCGGGACAGGGGATAAGTATGGCTACACCTTC.

The chain couples TRBV27 to TRBJ1-6, with 8 bases aligning to TRBD1. The CDR3 is made up of 14 amino acids. CDR1 and CDR2 from the germline V gene are MNHEY and SMNVEV (reference sequence). With 3 bases clipped from V and 5 bases from J, the junction kept 0 bases outside the gene matches. CDR3 nucleotide sequence: TGTGCCAGCAGTTTGGACAGGGATAATTCACCCCTCCACTTT. It codes for CASSLDRDNSPLHF.

The chain employs TRBV14 and TRBJ1-5; D not resolved. This CDR3 spans 18 amino acids. V shed 7 bases and J shed 0 bases, with 22 bases lying between them. Germline assignment: CDR1 SGHDN and CDR2 FVKESK. CDR3 DNA sequence: TGTGCCAGCACACCCCGGGAGACACAAAACCCTAGCAATCAGCCCCAGCATTTT. Amino acids: CASTPRETQNPSNQPQHF.

This chain joins TRBV5-1 and TRBJ2-2; D is unresolved. The CDR3 covers 15 residues. Germline loops: CDR1 SGHRS, CDR2 YFSETQ. V lost 0 bases, J lost 2 bases, and 8 bases lay in between. CDR3 nucleotides: TGCGCCAGCAGCTTGGGGCAGGAAAACACCGGGGAGCTGTTTTTT. Translation: CASSLGQENTGELFF.

The gene calls are TRBV4-3 and TRBJ2-7; no firm D call. V gave up 0 bases and J gave up 0 bases, with 12 bases separating them. The CDR3 covers 16 residues. Germline V gene sequence: CDR1 LGHNA, CDR2 YSLEER. This chain's CDR3 is CASSQDWGSLSYEQYF. The DNA of the CDR3 is TGCGCCAGCAGCCAAGATTGGGGTAGCCTCTCCTACGAGCAGTACTTC.

V usage is TRBV5-4 and J usage is TRBJ1-3; no reliable D call. The CDR3 is made up of 17 amino acids. V lost 4 bases and J lost 4, with 21 bases in between. The germline gives CDR1 SGHNT, CDR2 YYREEE (reference sequence). DNA of the CDR3: TGTGCCAGCAGCCAGCGTTCGGTTGGGGTATCGGGAAACACCATATATTTT. Translated, it gives CASSQRSVGVSGNTIYF.

This sequence joins TRBV6-4 and TRBJ2-2; D not resolved. The CDR3 totals 14 residues. From germline, CDR1 is MRHNA and CDR2 SNTAGT. Trimming stripped 6 bases from V and 7 bases from J, with 15 bases between. The CDR3 DNA reads TGTGCCAGCAGCGCAACTTCCGTCGGCGGGGAGCTGTTTTTT. Translated, it gives CASSATSVGGELFF.

The chain joins TRBV20-1 to TRBJ2-7, with 10 bases that match TRBD1. CDR1 and CDR2 from the germline V gene are DFQATT and SNEGSKA (reference sequence). The CDR3 is made up of 15 amino acids. After removal of 3 bases from V and 3 bases from J, the junction contained 8 bases not matched to a gene. The CDR3 DNA is TGCAGTGCTAGTGATTACCGGGACAGGGGCTACGAGCAGTACTTC. Its translation: CSASDYRDRGYEQYF.

The chain is built from TRBV19 and TRBJ1-2; 7 bases agree with TRBD1. The CDR3 runs 14 residues. V lost 4 bases and J lost 6; bases outside the gene matches: 8. Germline CDR1 is LNHDA and CDR2 is SQIVND (reference sequence). CDR3 in amino acids: CASSRQTGSDGYTF. The DNA of the CDR3 is TGTGCCAGTAGTAGACAGACAGGGAGCGATGGCTACACCTTC.

The gene calls are TRBV9 and TRBJ2-7, with TRBD1 matching 7 bases. V lost 0 bases to trimming and J lost 2 bases; unmatched junction nucleotides: 5. This CDR3 contains 15 residues. Germline CDR1 SGDLS, CDR2 YYNGEE. The CDR3 sequence is CASSVVGQPTYEQYF. CDR3 sequence (DNA): TGTGCCAGCAGCGTAGTGGGACAGCCAACCTACGAGCAGTACTTC.

This chain joins TRBV7-2 and TRBJ1-5; no clear D gene. From germline, CDR1 is SGHTA and CDR2 FQGNSA. Trimming shortened V by 0 bases and J by 6 bases, and 15 bases separated the two germline ends. CDR3 length: 16 amino acids. For the CDR3, the DNA is TGTGCCAGCAGCTTAGCTCTGTCTGGGGTGGGTCAGCCCCAGCATTTT. It yields the protein CASSLALSGVGQPQHF.

The V gene is TRBV25-1, the J gene TRBJ1-1; TRBD1 agrees at 10 bases. Trimming took 3 bases from V and 3 from J; bases not matched to a gene: 4. The CDR3 has 15 amino acids. Germline CDR1 and CDR2: MGHDK and SYGVNS. For the CDR3, the DNA is TGTGCCAGCAGTGAGGGGACAGGGGTGGACACTGAAGCTTTCTTT. This encodes CASSEGTGVDTEAFF.

This clone occurred a few times. The V call is TRBV9, the J call TRBJ2-7; TRBD2 agrees at 10 bases. This CDR3 comprises 15 residues. CDR1 is SGDLS, CDR2 YYNGEE, per germline. After removal of 0 bases from V and 4 bases from J, the junction contained 4 bases not matched to a gene. DNA for the CDR3: TGTGCCAGCAGCGTAGGGCCTAGCGGGGGATACGAGCAGTACTTC. Translated: CASSVGPSGGYEQYF.

The gene calls are TRBV6-1 and TRBJ1-6, with unresolved D. CDR1 is MNHNS, CDR2 SASEGT, per germline. Trimming removed 2 bases from V and 0 bases from J, with 8 bases in between. This CDR3 has 16 amino acids. In DNA form, the CDR3 reads TGTGCCAGCAGTGAATTTGGGAGCTCCTATAATTCACCCCTCCACTTT. As protein: CASSEFGSSYNSPLHF.

The CDR3 protein is CASSQDRQTYTF. CDR3 sequence (DNA): TGCGCCAGCAGCCAAGATAGACAGACCTACACCTTC. J is TRBJ1-2 and V is TRBV4-3; D perhaps matches TRBD1 (5 bases). Germline V gene lookup returns CDR1 LGHNA and CDR2 YSLEER. V was pared by 0 bases and J by 10 bases, with 9 bases between. The CDR3 covers 12 residues.

This chain joins TRBV19 and TRBJ1-5; 9 positions match TRBD1. This CDR3 contains 17 residues. V lost 3 bases, J lost 0 bases, and 6 bases stayed unmatched. Germline V lookup: CDR1 LNHDA, CDR2 SQIVND (reference sequence). DNA of the CDR3: TGTGCCAGTAGTATTCCGACAGGGGGGAATAGCAATCAGCCCCAGCATTTT. Translation: CASSIPTGGNSNQPQHF.

The CDR3 DNA reads TGTGCCAGCAGCTTAGTGGGACAGGGGGCGGGAGAGACCCAGTACTTC. Its translation is CASSLVGQGAGETQYF. J is TRBJ2-5 and V is TRBV7-6, with 12 bases lining up with TRBD1. Germline lookup yields CDR1 SGHVS and CDR2 FNYEAQ. V was pared by 1 base and J by 4 bases, with 4 bases of the junction left unmatched. The CDR3 has 16 amino acids.

V usage is TRBV15 and J usage is TRBJ2-7; no firm D call. Germline V gene lookup returns CDR1 LNHNV and CDR2 YYDKDF (reference sequence). V lost 0 bases, J lost 6 bases, and 12 bases lay in between. The CDR3 totals 14 residues. CDR3 nucleotides: TGTGCCACCAGCAGAGACCGGGCCCCGGGCGAGCAGTACTTC. Translated, it gives CATSRDRAPGEQYF.

Only a few counts were recorded for this clone. The V and J genes are TRBV4-1 and TRBJ1-1, with D perhaps TRBD1 (6 bases). V gave up 4 bases and J gave up 4 bases, with 13 bases separating them. The V gene's germline CDR1 is MGHRA and CDR2 YSYEKL. The CDR3 runs to 14 residues. DNA of the CDR3: TGCGCCAGCAGCCTGCTCGGGGGGGCCACTGAAGCTTTCTTT. Translation: CASSLLGGATEAFF.

Here the CDR3 DNA reads TGCGCCAGCAGCCCAGTCGACAGGGGGAACGTTCAGCCCCAGCATTTT. Its translation is CASSPVDRGNVQPQHF. The chain links TRBV4-1 to TRBJ1-5; TRBD1 aligns across 9 bases. This CDR3 is built from 16 residues. Trimming cost V 4 bases and J 6 bases; bases outside gene matches: 10. Germline V gene sequence: CDR1 MGHRA, CDR2 YSYEKL.

The genes are TRBV3-1 (or the pseudogene TRBV3-2) and TRBJ2-1; TRBD2 aligns across 8 bases. The CDR3 is 15 residues long. V shed 4 bases, J shed 8 bases, and the junction held 10 bases outside the gene matches. Germline CDR1 reads LGHDT; CDR2 reads YNNKEL (reference sequence). For the CDR3, the DNA is TGTGCCAGCAGCCTATCCGGGACTAGGGGCGATGAGCAGTTCTTC. Its protein product is CASSLSGTRGDEQFF.

This chain uses TRBV11-2 with TRBJ2-5; D is unclear. The CDR3 extends over 13 amino acids. The V end was cut by 5 bases, the J end by 5 bases, with 12 bases between. Germline values: CDR1 SGHAT, CDR2 FQNNGV. Here the CDR3 DNA reads TGTGCCAGCAGCCCCGAGGAGTGGGAGACCCAGTACTTC. Translated, it gives CASSPEEWETQYF.

This chain uses TRBV6-1 with TRBJ2-6, with D unclear. The CDR3 length is 14 residues. V was clipped by 3 bases and J by 0 bases, with 3 bases between them. Germline lookup yields CDR1 MNHNS and CDR2 SASEGT. CDR3 amino acids: CASSDPSGANVLTF. The CDR3 bases are TGTGCCAGCAGTGATCCCTCTGGGGCCAACGTCCTGACTTTC.